These 25 T cell receptor beta chains came from one sample sequenced in a study of OX40 agonist ivuxolimab in advanced cancers. Libraries were prepared by immunoSEQ multiplex PCR; TCRdb keeps only in-frame clonotypes and omits some of them. The table lists around 100,000 clones, 70% to 90% of them singletons. Sequenced here: CD4+ or CD8+ T cells sorted from blood, sampled in a trial of the OX40 agonist ivuxolimab. These receptors were taken from an adult with an advanced solid tumor such as melanoma, head and neck, liver or kidney cancer.

The chain combines TRBV7-2 with TRBJ1-2; TRBD1 matches 7 bases. Trimming at V came to 5 bases and at J to 8 bases, leaving 8 bases not matched to a gene. CDR3 length: 13 residues. CDR1 is SGHTA and CDR2 is FQGNSA in the germline V gene. The CDR3 DNA reads as TGTGCCAGCAGCCGTGACAGGGTAGGCGGCTACACCTTC. It is translated as CASSRDRVGGYTF.

In its sample, this clone was seen a few times. This chain joins TRBV7-2 and TRBJ1-2; 9 positions match TRBD1. Germline assignment: CDR1 SGHTA and CDR2 FQGNSA. Trimming took 4 bases from V and 4 from J; bases not matched to a gene: 10. The CDR3 loop spans 16 amino acids. The CDR3: CASSSGGTGSLYGYTF. DNA for the CDR3: TGTGCCAGCAGCTCAGGGGGGACAGGGTCCCTCTATGGCTACACCTTC. Together with reference TRBV7-2 and TRBJ1-2, the CDR3 gives the full variable domain: GAGVSQSPSNKVTEKGKDVELRCDPISGHTALYWYRQSLGQGLEFLIYFQGNSAPDKSGLPSDRFSAERTGGSVSTLTIQRTQQEDSAVYLCASSSGGTGSLYGYTFGSGTRLTVV.

This chain connects TRBV6-6 to TRBJ2-4; TRBD2 might be the D (6 bases). There are 13 residues in the CDR3. Trimming cost V 6 bases and J 7 bases, with 13 bases left between them. Germline values: CDR1 MNHNY, CDR2 SVGAGI (reference sequence). The CDR3: CASRIGGENIQYF. The CDR3 region has the DNA TGTGCCAGCAGAATCGGGGGTGAGAACATTCAGTACTTC.

A word on this clone: The sample has other DNA sequences that encode this CDR3 too. The chain employs TRBV28 and TRBJ2-7, with TRBD2 matching over 7 bases. Trimming took 3 bases from V and 5 from J; bases not matched to a gene: 13. This CDR3 has 16 amino acids. The V gene's germline CDR1 is MDHEN and CDR2 SYDVKM. CDR3 region: CASSFRGRASGDEQYF. The CDR3 DNA is TGTGCCAGCAGTTTTCGGGGGAGGGCTTCTGGGGACGAGCAGTACTTC.

Notes on this clone: An end of the junction differs from the germline gene, which may be a read error. This chain links TRBV6-1 with TRBJ2-3; maybe TRBD1 (6 bases). This CDR3 comprises 15 residues. In germline, CDR1 is MNHNS, CDR2 SASEGT. The CDR3 reads CASREDRRPTDTQYF. The CDR3 nucleotides are TGTGCCAGCAGAGAAGACAGGAGGCCCACAGATACGCAGTATTTT.

Note on this clone: The junction departs from germline at one end; a sequencing error may be responsible. V gene TRBV5-6 combines with J gene TRBJ2-7; TRBD1 is a possible D gene (6 bases). Germline CDR1 and CDR2: SGHDT and YYEEEE. CDR3 size: 14 residues. The CDR3 spells CASSLLGASYGQYF. Written as DNA, the CDR3 is TGTGCCAGCAGCTTGCTGGGGGCTTCCTACGGGCAGTACTTC.

The rearrangement joins TRBV6-4 to TRBJ2-3, with D perhaps TRBD2 (6 bases). CDR1 and CDR2 from the germline V gene are MRHNA and SNTAGT. V was shortened by 3 bases and J by 4 bases, with 11 bases between the two germline ends. This CDR3 is built from 14 residues. CDR3 residues: CASSDREKADTQYF. In DNA, the CDR3 is TGTGCCAGCAGTGATCGGGAGAAGGCAGATACGCAGTATTTT.

The chain combines TRBV29-1 with TRBJ2-1; D possibly corresponds to TRBD2 (5 bases). This CDR3 contains 11 residues. Trimming shortened V by 3 bases and J by 8 bases, and 8 bases separated the two germline ends. Germline assignment: CDR1 SQVTM and CDR2 ANQGSEA. The CDR3 spells CSVEEVYEQFF. The CDR3 DNA reads TGCAGCGTTGAGGAGGTCTATGAGCAGTTCTTC.

CDR3 bases: TGTGCCAGCAGCACCGGGACAGGATCTAACTCTGGAAACACCATATATTTT. It translates to CASSTGTGSNSGNTIYF. The V gene is TRBV9, the J gene TRBJ1-3, with TRBD1 matching 8 bases. Germline CDR1 SGDLS, CDR2 YYNGEE. Trimming cost V 4 bases and J 0 bases; bases outside gene matches: 9. CDR3 size: 17 residues.

In nucleotides, the CDR3 is TGCAGCGTTCAGTCTCGCGCTCAGCCAGAGCAGTTCTTC. The encoded protein is CSVQSRAQPEQFF. This sequence joins TRBV29-1 and TRBJ2-1; D unresolved. Trimming shortened V by 5 bases and J by 10 bases, and 18 bases separated the two germline ends. There are 13 residues in the CDR3. CDR1 is SQVTM, CDR2 ANQGSEA, per germline.

CDR3 region: CASSLREAYDTQYF. The CDR3 DNA reads TGCGCCAGCAGCTTGCGGGAAGCCTACGATACGCAGTATTTT. The J gene is TRBJ2-3, the V gene TRBV5-1; perhaps TRBD2 as D (5 bases). Germline lookup yields CDR1 SGHRS and CDR2 YFSETQ. V dropped 1 base and J dropped 6 bases, with 12 bases sitting between them. The CDR3 length is 14 residues.

The chain combines TRBV29-1 with TRBJ2-7; TRBD1 is a possible D gene (5 bases). Germline-derived CDR1 and CDR2 are SQVTM and ANQGSEA. Trimming shortened V by 1 base and J by 0 bases, and 10 bases separated the two germline ends. The CDR3 extends over 14 amino acids. The CDR3 here is CSVEGQGSSYEQYF. DNA for the CDR3: TGCAGCGTTGAAGGTCAGGGTTCCTCCTACGAGCAGTACTTC.

This clone turned up a few times. In the same sample, other DNA sequences code for this CDR3. The chain employs TRBV9 and TRBJ2-5; D might be TRBD1 (6 bases). Trimming cost V 4 bases and J 2 bases, with 9 bases left between them. Per the germline V gene, CDR1 is SGDLS and CDR2 is YYNGEE. This CDR3 has 13 residues. In nucleotides, the CDR3 is TGTGCCAGCAGCACAGGGTTGCAAGAGACCCAGTACTTC. This gives the protein CASSTGLQETQYF.

This clone has only one observation. J is TRBJ2-7 and V is TRBV2, with D possibly being TRBD2 (5 bases). The length of the CDR3 is 15 residues. Per germline, CDR1 SNHLY and CDR2 FYNNEI. The germline V and J ends were trimmed by 2 bases and 3 bases, with 14 bases remaining between them. The CDR3 DNA reads TGTGCCAGCAGTGAAAGTGGAGGTAATGGCTACGAGCAGTACTTC. It specifies CASSESGGNGYEQYF.

The chain carries TRBV19 and TRBJ1-1; 8 bases align to TRBD1. CDR3 size: 15 residues. CDR1 is LNHDA and CDR2 is SQIVND in the germline V gene (reference sequence). V trimming: 1 base; J trimming: 3 bases; junction bases outside the gene matches: 4. CDR3 sequence reads: CASSIGPGGHTEAFF. CDR3 nucleotide sequence: TGTGCCAGTAGTATAGGCCCAGGGGGCCACACTGAAGCTTTCTTT.

The CDR3 spells CASSFNGELFF. The CDR3 nucleotides are TGTGCCAGCAGTTTTAACGGGGAGCTGTTTTTT. The V gene is TRBV27, the J gene TRBJ2-2; D uncertain. Deletions cut 3 bases from V and 7 bases from J, with 3 bases between. Germline CDR1 reads MNHEY; CDR2 reads SMNVEV (reference sequence). CDR3 length: 11 residues.

This chain uses TRBV5-6 with TRBJ2-1; perhaps TRBD1 as D (6 bases). The CDR3 covers 15 residues. V was trimmed by 5 bases and J by 0 bases, leaving 12 bases between them. Germline loops: CDR1 SGHDT, CDR2 YYEEEE. CDR3 sequence reads: CASSTGPRSYNEQFF. The CDR3 DNA reads TGTGCCAGCAGTACAGGGCCCCGCTCCTACAATGAGCAGTTCTTC.

J is TRBJ2-2 and V is TRBV4-1; D call uncertain. There are 12 residues in the CDR3. CDR1 and CDR2 (germline): MGHRA, YSYEKL. V was pared by 5 bases and J by 8 bases, with 9 bases between. CDR3 coding DNA: TGCGCCAGCAGCGATTTCATTGGGGAGCTGTTTTTT. This translates into CASSDFIGELFF.

The chain joins TRBV19 to TRBJ2-3; 8 bases align to TRBD2. The germline V gene encodes CDR1 LNHDA and CDR2 SQIVND (reference sequence). V lost 3 bases to trimming and J lost 5 bases; unmatched junction nucleotides: 7. There are 15 residues in the CDR3. Written as DNA, the CDR3 is TGTGCCAGTAGTATCGGCGGGAGGAGAGGAGATACGCAGTATTTT. Residues: CASSIGGRRGDTQYF.

This clone was seen a single time. CDR3 residues: CASSPERIWLETQYF. In nucleotides, the CDR3 is TGTGCCAGCAGCCCCGAGAGGATATGGCTGGAGACCCAGTACTTC. V gene TRBV28 combines with J gene TRBJ2-5; D not certain. CDR3 length equals 15 residues. Trimming cost V 6 bases and J 5 bases, with 19 bases left between them. CDR1 and CDR2 from the germline V gene are MDHEN and SYDVKM. The variable domain in full, completed from reference TRBV28 and TRBJ2-5, reads DVKVTQSSRYLVKRTGEKVFLECVQDMDHENMFWYRQDPGLGLRLIYFSYDVKMKEKGDIPEGYSVSREKKERFSLILESASTNQTSMYLCASSPERIWLETQYFGPGTRLLVL.

This chain joins TRBV19 and TRBJ2-1, with a weak D call TRBD2 (5 bases). This CDR3 is built from 12 residues. V was pared by 4 bases and J by 10 bases, with 11 bases between. Germline CDR1 LNHDA, CDR2 SQIVND (reference sequence). The CDR3 DNA reads as TGTGCCAGTAGTAAACACGGCGGGGAGCAGTTCTTC. Translation gives CASSKHGGEQFF.

The rearrangement uses TRBV5-1 and TRBJ1-4; the match to TRBD1 covers 9 bases. The ends lost 3 bases at V and 0 bases at J; junction bases unmatched: 12. Germline CDR1 SGHRS, CDR2 YFSETQ. CDR3 length: 19 residues. In nucleotides, the CDR3 is TGCGCCAGCAGCTCCTGGGGCGGGGGACAGGGCTCAACTAATGAAAAACTGTTTTTT. It encodes CASSSWGGGQGSTNEKLFF.

This clone was counted a single time. The chain links TRBV7-9 to TRBJ2-1; 9 nucleotides align to TRBD2. The CDR3 is made up of 15 amino acids. CDR1 is SEHNR, CDR2 FQNEAQ, per germline (reference sequence). The V and J ends lost 5 bases and 0 bases, in that order; junction bases with no gene match: 2. CDR3 region: CASSPSGTSYNEQFF. CDR3 sequence (DNA): TGTGCCAGCAGCCCTAGCGGGACCTCCTACAATGAGCAGTTCTTC.

The chain is built from TRBV5-6 and TRBJ1-2, with 7 bases identical to TRBD1. Germline trimming cut 1 base from V and 5 bases from J; bases unmatched to any gene: 11. The germline V gene encodes CDR1 SGHDT and CDR2 YYEEEE. CDR3 length: 16 residues. In nucleotides, the CDR3 is TGTGCCAGCAGCTTGTTCCCACAGGGGAGAATTTATGGCTACACCTTC. Residues: CASSLFPQGRIYGYTF.

The gene calls are TRBV30 and TRBJ1-2, with TRBD1 as a possible D gene (5 bases). Germline V gives CDR1 GTSNPN, CDR2 SVGIG (reference sequence). The CDR3 extends over 12 amino acids. The V end lost 0 bases, the J end lost 7 bases, and 9 bases lay between the germline ends. The chain's CDR3 is CAWSVGGGGYTF. The CDR3 DNA is TGTGCCTGGAGTGTTGGGGGAGGTGGCTACACCTTC.